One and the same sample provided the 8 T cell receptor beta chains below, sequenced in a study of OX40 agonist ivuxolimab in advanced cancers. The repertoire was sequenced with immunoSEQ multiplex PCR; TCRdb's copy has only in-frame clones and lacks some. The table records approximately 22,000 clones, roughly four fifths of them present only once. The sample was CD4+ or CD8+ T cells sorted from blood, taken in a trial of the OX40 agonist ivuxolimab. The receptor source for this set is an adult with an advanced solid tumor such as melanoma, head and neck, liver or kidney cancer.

DNA for the CDR3: TGTGCCAGCAGCTCACTCTCCTACGAGCAGTACTTC. Protein: CASSSLSYEQYF. The chain carries TRBV14 and TRBJ2-7; D is uncertain. Trimming left V 5 bases short and J 0 bases short, with 5 bases between. Germline assignment: CDR1 SGHDN and CDR2 FVKESK. This CDR3 spans 12 amino acids.

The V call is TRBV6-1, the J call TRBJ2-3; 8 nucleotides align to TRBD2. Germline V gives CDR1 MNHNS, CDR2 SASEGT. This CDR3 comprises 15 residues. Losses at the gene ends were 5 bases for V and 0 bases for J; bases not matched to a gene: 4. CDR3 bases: TGTGCCAGCAGTACACTAGCGGATAGCACAGATACGCAGTATTTT. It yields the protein CASSTLADSTDTQYF.

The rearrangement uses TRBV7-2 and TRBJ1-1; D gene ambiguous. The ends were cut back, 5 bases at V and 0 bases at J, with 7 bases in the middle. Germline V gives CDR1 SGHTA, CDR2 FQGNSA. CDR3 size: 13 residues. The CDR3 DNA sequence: TGTGCCAGCAGCCCCGGCCTGAACACTGAAGCTTTCTTT. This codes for CASSPGLNTEAFF.

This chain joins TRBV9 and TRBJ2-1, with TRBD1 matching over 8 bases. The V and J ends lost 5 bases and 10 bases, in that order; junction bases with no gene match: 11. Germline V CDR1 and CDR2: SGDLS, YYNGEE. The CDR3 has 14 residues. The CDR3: CASSADRATGEQFF. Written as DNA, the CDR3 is TGTGCCAGCAGTGCGGACAGGGCGACGGGGGAGCAGTTCTTC. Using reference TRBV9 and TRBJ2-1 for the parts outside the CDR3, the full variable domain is DSGVTQTPKHLITATGQRVTLRCSPRSGDLSVYWYQQSLDQGLQFLIQYYNGEERAKGNILERFSAQQFPDLHSELNLSSLELGDSALYFCASSADRATGEQFFGPGTRLTVL.

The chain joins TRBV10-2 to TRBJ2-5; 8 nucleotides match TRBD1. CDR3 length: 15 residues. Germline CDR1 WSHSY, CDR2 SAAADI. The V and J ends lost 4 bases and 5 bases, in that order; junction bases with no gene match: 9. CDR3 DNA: TGCGCCAGCAGTGGTTCAGGGGGCACGGGGGAGACCCAGTACTTC. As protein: CASSGSGGTGETQYF.

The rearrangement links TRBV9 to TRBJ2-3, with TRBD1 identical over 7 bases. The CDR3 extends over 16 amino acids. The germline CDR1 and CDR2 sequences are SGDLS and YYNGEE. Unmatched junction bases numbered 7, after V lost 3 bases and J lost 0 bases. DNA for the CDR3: TGTGCCAGCAGCGGAGAACAGGGGCCTAGCACAGATACGCAGTATTTT. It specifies CASSGEQGPSTDTQYF.

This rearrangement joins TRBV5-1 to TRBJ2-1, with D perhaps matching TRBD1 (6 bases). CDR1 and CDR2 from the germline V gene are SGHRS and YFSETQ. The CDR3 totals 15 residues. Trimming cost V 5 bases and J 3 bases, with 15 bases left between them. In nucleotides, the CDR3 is TGCGCCAGCAGGCTTTCGGACAGCCTCTACAATGAGCAGTTCTTC. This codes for CASRLSDSLYNEQFF.

CDR3 sequence: CAWSVGTKGYEQYF. CDR3 bases: TGTGCCTGGAGTGTCGGGACTAAGGGCTACGAGCAGTACTTC. The rearrangement uses TRBV30 and TRBJ2-7; TRBD2 aligns across 7 bases. This CDR3 region has 14 residues. J gave up 3 bases and V 0 bases, and 5 bases lay outside the gene matches. Germline V gives CDR1 GTSNPN, CDR2 SVGIG (reference sequence).